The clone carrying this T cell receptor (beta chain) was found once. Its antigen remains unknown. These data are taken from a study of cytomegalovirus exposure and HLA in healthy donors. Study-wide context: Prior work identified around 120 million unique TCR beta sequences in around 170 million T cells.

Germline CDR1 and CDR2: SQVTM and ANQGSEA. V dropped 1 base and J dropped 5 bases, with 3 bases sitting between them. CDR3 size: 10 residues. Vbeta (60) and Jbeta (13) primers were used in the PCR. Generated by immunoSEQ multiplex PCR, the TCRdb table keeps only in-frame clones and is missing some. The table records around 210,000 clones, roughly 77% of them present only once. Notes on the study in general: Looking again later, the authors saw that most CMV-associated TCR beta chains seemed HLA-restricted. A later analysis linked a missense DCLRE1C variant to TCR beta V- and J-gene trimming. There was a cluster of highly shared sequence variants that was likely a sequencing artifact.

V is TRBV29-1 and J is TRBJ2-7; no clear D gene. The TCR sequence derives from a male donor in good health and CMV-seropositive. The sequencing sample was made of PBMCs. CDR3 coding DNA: TGCAGCGTTGAAGCGGACGAGCAGTACTTC. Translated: CSVEADEQYF.